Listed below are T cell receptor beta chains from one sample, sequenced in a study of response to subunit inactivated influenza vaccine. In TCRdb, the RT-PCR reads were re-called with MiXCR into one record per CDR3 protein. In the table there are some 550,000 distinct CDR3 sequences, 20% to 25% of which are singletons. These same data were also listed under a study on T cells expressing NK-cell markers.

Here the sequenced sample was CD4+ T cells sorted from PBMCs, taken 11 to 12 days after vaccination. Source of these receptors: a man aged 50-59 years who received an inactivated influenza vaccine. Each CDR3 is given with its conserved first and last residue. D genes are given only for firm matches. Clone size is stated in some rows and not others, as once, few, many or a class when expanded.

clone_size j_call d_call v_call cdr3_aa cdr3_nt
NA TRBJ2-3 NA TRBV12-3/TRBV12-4 CASSLGHSGLRRLDTQYF TGTGCCAGCAGTTTGGGACACAGTGGTCTCAGGCGGTTAGATACGCAGTATTTT
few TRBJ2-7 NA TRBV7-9 CASSLDVRNYEQYF TGTGCCAGCAGCTTAGATGTCAGAAACTACGAGCAGTACTTC
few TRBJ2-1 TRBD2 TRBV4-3 CASSQEPAGAYNEQFF TGCGCCAGCAGCCAAGAACCAGCGGGAGCCTACAATGAGCAGTTCTTC
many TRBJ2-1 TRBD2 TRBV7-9 CASSSYVGTSVNEQFF TGTGCCAGCAGCTCATATGTGGGGACTAGCGTAAATGAGCAGTTCTTC
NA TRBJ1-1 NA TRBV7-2 CASSPQRDTEAFF TGTGCCAGCAGCCCGCAGAGGGACACTGAAGCTTTCTTT
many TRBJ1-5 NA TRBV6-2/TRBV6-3 CASQQSSNQPQHF TGTGCCAGCCAGCAAAGTAGCAATCAGCCCCAGCATTTT
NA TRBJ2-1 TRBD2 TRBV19 CASSNSGLADNEQFF TGTGCCAGTAGTAACTCGGGACTAGCGGACAATGAGCAGTTCTTC
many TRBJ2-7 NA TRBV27 CASSATVYSYEQYF TGTGCCAGCAGTGCGACAGTATACTCCTACGAGCAGTACTTC
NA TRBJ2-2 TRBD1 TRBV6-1 CASSTRTGGTGELFF TGTGCCAGCAGTACAAGGACAGGGGGCACCGGGGAGCTGTTTTTT
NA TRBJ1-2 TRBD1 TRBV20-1 CSARKPGQGDPANYGYTF TGCAGTGCTAGAAAACCGGGACAGGGGGACCCTGCTAACTATGGCTACACCTTC
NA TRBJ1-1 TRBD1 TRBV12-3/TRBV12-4 CASLPLDRGPTEAFF TGTGCCAGCCTACCTTTGGACAGGGGGCCCACTGAAGCTTTCTTT
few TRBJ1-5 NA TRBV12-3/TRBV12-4 CASSFSGDQPQHF TGTGCCAGCAGTTTTTCCGGGGATCAGCCCCAGCATTTT
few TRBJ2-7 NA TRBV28 CASSLTRTYEQYF TGTGCCAGCAGTTTGACCCGCACCTACGAGCAGTACTTC